These T cell receptor beta chains were read from a single sample in a study of cytomegalovirus exposure and HLA in healthy donors. Some clones are missing from TCRdb's copy, which holds only in-frame ones; the method was immunoSEQ multiplex PCR. The table shows about 200,000 clones, with over 75% occurring only once. The sequenced sample consisted of PBMCs. The receptors derive from a man aged 18 to 29 in good health and CMV-seronegative. Both conserved end residues are part of each CDR3. The D gene is left open where the match is weak. The listing skips clone size in some rows; elsewhere it reads once, few, many or a size class.

v_call,clone_size,d_call,j_call,cdr3_aa,cdr3_nt
TRBV5-4,once,-,TRBJ2-7,CASSPTGFPYEQYF,TGTGCCAGCAGCCCCACAGGGTTTCCCTACGAGCAGTACTTC
TRBV4-3,few,-,TRBJ1-1,CASSLERDTEAFF,TGCGCCAGCAGCCTGGAGAGAGACACTGAAGCTTTCTTT
TRBV19,-,TRBD1,TRBJ1-2,CASSLLGTGGYTF,TGTGCCAGTAGTCTCCTTGGGACAGGAGGCTACACCTTC
TRBV29-1,-,-,TRBJ2-5,CSVVTLQETQYF,TGCAGCGTTGTCACTTTACAAGAGACCCAGTACTTC
TRBV7-9,-,-,TRBJ1-4,CASSSPGGEREKLFF,TGTGCCAGCAGCTCCCCGGGAGGGGAAAGGGAAAAACTGTTTTTT
TRBV28,-,-,TRBJ1-2,CATTGGMQGYTF,TGTGCGACAACCGGGGGGATGCAAGGCTACACCTTC
TRBV4-3,-,-,TRBJ2-1,CASSLAAGVYNEQFF,TGCGCCAGCAGCCTAGCAGCGGGTGTCTACAATGAGCAGTTCTTC
TRBV5-5,few,-,TRBJ1-2,CASSLASSGSSGVGYTF,TGTGCCAGCAGCTTGGCCAGCAGTGGCAGCTCGGGGGTGGGCTACACCTTC
TRBV28,-,-,TRBJ1-5,CASSTGQFVSNQPQHF,TGTGCCAGCAGTACAGGACAGTTCGTTAGCAATCAGCCCCAGCATTTT
TRBV7-2,-,TRBD2,TRBJ2-1,CASSPLAGGRNEQFF,TGTGCCAGCAGCCCCTTAGCGGGGGGGCGGAATGAGCAGTTCTTC
TRBV7-9,once,-,TRBJ2-7,CASSIDNSYEQYF,TGTGCCAGCAGCATCGACAACTCCTACGAGCAGTACTTC
TRBV4-3,-,TRBD2,TRBJ2-7,CASTEVSSGGAYEQYF,TGCGCCAGCACCGAAGTTTCTAGCGGGGGAGCCTACGAGCAGTACTTC
TRBV5-1,-,-,TRBJ1-5,CASSLGTVNQPQHF,TGCGCCAGCAGCTTGGGGACAGTCAATCAGCCCCAGCATTTT
TRBV5-1,-,TRBD1,TRBJ2-7,CASSADRGDYEQYF,TGCGCCAGCAGCGCGGACAGGGGTGACTACGAGCAGTACTTC
TRBV2,-,TRBD2,TRBJ2-3,CASSGAGGGTDTQYF,TGTGCCAGCTCGGGGGCGGGAGGAGGCACAGATACGCAGTATTTT
TRBV15,-,TRBD2,TRBJ2-7,CATSRDRPSGLYEQYF,TGTGCCACCAGCAGAGATCGTCCTAGCGGGCTCTACGAGCAGTACTTC
TRBV11-1,-,-,TRBJ2-3,CASSPLTLTRTDTQYF,TGTGCCAGCAGCCCCCTTACCCTTACACGCACAGATACGCAGTATTTT
TRBV7-6,-,TRBD1,TRBJ2-7,CASSLPGQTYEQYF,TGTGCCAGCAGCTTACCGGGACAGACCTACGAGCAGTACTTC
TRBV29-1,-,-,TRBJ2-2,CSVVPLRLATTGELFF,TGCAGCGTTGTCCCCCTTAGGCTAGCGACCACCGGGGAGCTGTTTTTT
TRBV7-9,few,TRBD2,TRBJ2-3,CASSLPPRLAGVADTQYF,TGTGCCAGCAGCTTACCCCCCCGACTAGCGGGAGTAGCAGATACGCAGTATTTT
TRBV19,-,-,TRBJ1-5,CASSVFGNQPQHF,TGTGCCAGTAGTGTCTTCGGGAATCAGCCCCAGCATTTT
TRBV4-3,few,-,TRBJ1-1,CASSQDAEDTEAFF,TGCGCCAGCAGCCAAGATGCAGAGGACACTGAAGCTTTCTTT
TRBV7-8,-,-,TRBJ2-1,CASSPSGAGWPFF,TGTGCCAGCAGCCCGAGCGGTGCTGGCTGGCCGTTCTTC
TRBV6-5,-,TRBD1,TRBJ2-1,CASTADRGNEQFF,TGTGCCAGCACCGCAGACAGGGGCAATGAGCAGTTCTTC
TRBV5-6,-,TRBD1,TRBJ2-7,CASSFRGSYEQYF,TGTGCCAGCAGCTTCAGGGGGAGCTACGAGCAGTACTTC
TRBV27,-,-,TRBJ1-2,CASSFDSDYGYTF,TGTGCCAGCAGTTTTGACAGCGACTATGGCTACACCTTC
TRBV6-1,once,TRBD1,TRBJ1-3,CASIVGTVSGNTIYF,TGTGCCAGCATTGTAGGGACAGTCTCTGGAAACACCATATATTTT
TRBV7-9,-,-,TRBJ1-5,CSSSSSYSNQPQHF,TGTTCCAGCAGCTCGAGTTATAGCAATCAGCCCCAGCATTTT
TRBV11-1,-,-,TRBJ2-1,CASSFGLSTDNEQFF,TGTGCCAGCAGCTTCGGACTGAGCACCGACAATGAGCAGTTCTTC
TRBV5-1,-,-,TRBJ1-6,CASSPEHNSPLHF,TGCGCCAGCAGCCCAGAACATAATTCACCCCTCCACTTT
TRBV5-6,-,-,TRBJ2-1,CASSLANVVEQFF,TGTGCCAGCAGCTTGGCTAACGTGGTTGAGCAGTTCTTC
TRBV6-5,-,-,TRBJ1-1,CASSYETTTEAFF,TGTGCCAGCAGTTACGAGACTACGACTGAAGCTTTCTTT
TRBV7-6,-,TRBD1,TRBJ2-7,CASSTGETSYEQYF,TGTGCCAGCAGCACAGGGGAAACCTCCTACGAGCAGTACTTC
TRBV7-2,-,TRBD1,TRBJ1-4,CASSRRDRANEKLFF,TGTGCCAGCAGCCGTCGGGACAGGGCTAATGAAAAACTGTTTTTT
TRBV15,-,TRBD1,TRBJ1-5,CATSRGQGEQPQHF,TGTGCCACCAGCAGGGGACAGGGCGAGCAGCCCCAGCATTTT
TRBV28,-,-,TRBJ2-5,CASSLSTGLWTQYF,TGTGCCAGCAGTTTATCTACAGGGTTGTGGACCCAGTACTTC
TRBV5-1,-,-,TRBJ2-3,CASSLDFSTDTQYF,TGCGCCAGCTCACTAGACTTTAGCACAGATACGCAGTATTTT
TRBV5-1,-,TRBD1,TRBJ1-1,CASSYQGDTEAFF,TGCGCCAGCAGCTATCAGGGGGACACTGAAGCTTTCTTT
TRBV18,-,TRBD2,TRBJ2-5,CASSPTTSGQETQYF,TGTGCCAGCTCACCAACGACTAGCGGACAAGAGACCCAGTACTTC
TRBV5-1,-,-,TRBJ1-5,CASSLGGGDQPQHF,TGCGCCAGCAGCTTGGGAGGGGGGGATCAGCCCCAGCATTTT
TRBV29-1,-,-,TRBJ2-2,CSVKTGGTGELFF,TGCAGCGTTAAAACGGGTGGCACCGGGGAGCTGTTTTTT
TRBV7-2,-,TRBD2,TRBJ2-1,CASSPSGEAWYNEQFF,TGTGCCAGCAGCCCTAGCGGGGAAGCGTGGTACAATGAGCAGTTCTTC
TRBV29-1,-,TRBD1,TRBJ1-4,CSVASTGTTNEKLFF,TGCAGCGTTGCTTCGACAGGGACAACTAATGAAAAACTGTTTTTT
TRBV5-1,once,TRBD1,TRBJ1-2,CASSYVQGADKERWKSRFYGYTF,TGCGCCAGCAGCTACGTACAGGGGGCGGATAAAGAACGATGGAAATCCCGTTTCTATGGCTACACCTTC
TRBV2,-,TRBD1,TRBJ2-7,CASSEGTGTTYEQYF,TGTGCCAGCAGTGAAGGGACAGGGACCACCTACGAGCAGTACTTC
TRBV7-2,-,-,TRBJ2-3,CASSLVRALDPDTQYF,TGTGCCAGCAGCTTAGTGAGAGCGCTAGACCCCGATACGCAGTATTTT
TRBV6-6,-,TRBD2,TRBJ2-5,CASSPSGAQETQYF,TGTGCCAGCAGTCCTAGCGGGGCGCAAGAGACCCAGTACTTC
TRBV7-8,-,TRBD2,TRBJ2-1,CASSLYGSLREDPSYNEQFF,TGTGCCAGCAGCTTATACGGTTCCTTGCGGGAGGATCCATCCTACAATGAGCAGTTCTTC
TRBV9,-,-,TRBJ1-2,CASSNPGISYGYTF,TGTGCCAGCAGCAACCCAGGGATAAGCTATGGCTACACCTTC
TRBV30,-,-,TRBJ1-5,CAWRPVGSNQPQHF,TGTGCCTGGAGACCGGTCGGGAGCAATCAGCCCCAGCATTTT
TRBV14,few,-,TRBJ2-7,CASSPSVFSYEQYF,TGTGCCAGCAGCCCCAGTGTCTTTTCCTACGAGCAGTACTTC
TRBV7-7,-,TRBD2,TRBJ2-1,CASSPGPSGRYNEQFF,TGTGCTAGCAGCCCCGGTCCTAGCGGAAGATACAATGAGCAGTTCTTC